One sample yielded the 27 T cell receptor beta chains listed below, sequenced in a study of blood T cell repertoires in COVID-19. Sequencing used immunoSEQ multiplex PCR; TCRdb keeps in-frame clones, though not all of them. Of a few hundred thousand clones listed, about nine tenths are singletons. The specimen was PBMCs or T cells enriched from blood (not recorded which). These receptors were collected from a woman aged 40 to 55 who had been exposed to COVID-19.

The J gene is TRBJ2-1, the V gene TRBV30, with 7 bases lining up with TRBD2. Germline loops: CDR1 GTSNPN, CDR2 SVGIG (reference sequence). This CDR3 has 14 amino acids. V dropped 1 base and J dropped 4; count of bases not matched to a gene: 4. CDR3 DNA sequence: TGTGCCTGGAGTGGCGGGAGAAGGTACAATGAGCAGTTCTTC. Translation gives CAWSGGRRYNEQFF. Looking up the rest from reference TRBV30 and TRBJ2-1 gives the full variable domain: SQTIHQWPATLVQPVGSPLSLECTVEGTSNPNLYWYRQAAGRGLQLLFYSVGIGQISSEVPQNLSASRPQDRQFILSSKKLLLSDSGFYLCAWSGGRRYNEQFFGPGTRLTVL.

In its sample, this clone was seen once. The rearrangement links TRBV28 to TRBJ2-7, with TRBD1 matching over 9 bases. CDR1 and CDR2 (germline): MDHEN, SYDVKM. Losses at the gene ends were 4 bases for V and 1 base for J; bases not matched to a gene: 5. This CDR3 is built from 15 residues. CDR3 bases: TGTGCCAGCAGTTCCCCAGGACAGGGGTCCTACGAGCAGTACTTC. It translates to CASSSPGQGSYEQYF.

The CDR3 region is CASSLEGSPNTEAFF. CDR3 coding DNA: TGTGCCAGCAGCTTAGAGGGGTCCCCGAACACTGAAGCTTTCTTT. The rearrangement uses TRBV7-2 and TRBJ1-1, with D possibly matching TRBD1 (5 bases). V lost 1 base and J lost 1, with 10 bases in between. This CDR3 has 15 residues. Per the germline V gene, CDR1 is SGHTA and CDR2 is FQGNSA.

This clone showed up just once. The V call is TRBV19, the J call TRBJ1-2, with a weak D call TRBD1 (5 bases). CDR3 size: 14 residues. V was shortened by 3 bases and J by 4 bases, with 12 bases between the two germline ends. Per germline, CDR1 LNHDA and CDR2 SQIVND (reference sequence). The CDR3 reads CASSITGVSYGYTF. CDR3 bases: TGTGCCAGTAGTATCACAGGCGTGAGCTATGGCTACACCTTC. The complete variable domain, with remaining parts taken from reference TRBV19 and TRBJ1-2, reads DGGITQSPKYLFRKEGQNVTLSCEQNLNHDAMYWYRQDPGQGLRLIYYSQIVNDFQKGDIAEGYSVSREKKESFPLTVTSAQKNPTAFYLCASSITGVSYGYTFGSGTRLTVV.

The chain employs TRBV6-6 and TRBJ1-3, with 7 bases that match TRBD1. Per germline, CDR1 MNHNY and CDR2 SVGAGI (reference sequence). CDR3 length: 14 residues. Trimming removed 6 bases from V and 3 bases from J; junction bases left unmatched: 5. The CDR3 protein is CASRTDRVGNTIYF. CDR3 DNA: TGTGCCAGCAGAACAGACAGGGTTGGAAACACCATATATTTT.

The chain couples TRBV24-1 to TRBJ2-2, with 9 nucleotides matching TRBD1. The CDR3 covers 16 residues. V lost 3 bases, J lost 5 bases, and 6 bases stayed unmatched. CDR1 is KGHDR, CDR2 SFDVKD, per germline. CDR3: CATSDTRQGGTGELFF. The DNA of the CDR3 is TGTGCCACCAGTGATACCAGACAGGGGGGGACCGGGGAGCTGTTTTTT.

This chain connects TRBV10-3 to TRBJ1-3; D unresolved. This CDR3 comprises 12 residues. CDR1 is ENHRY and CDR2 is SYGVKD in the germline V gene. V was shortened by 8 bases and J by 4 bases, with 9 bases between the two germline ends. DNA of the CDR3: TGTGCCATCGGCGGTTCAGGAAACACCATATATTTT. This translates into CAIGGSGNTIYF.

The CDR3 sequence: CASSLGGRSSYNSPLHF. The CDR3 nucleotides read TGCGCCAGCAGCTTGGGGGGCAGGAGCTCCTATAATTCACCCCTCCACTTT. The genes are TRBV5-1 and TRBJ1-6; D might be TRBD1 (5 bases). Deletions cut 0 bases from V and 0 bases from J, with 10 bases between. The CDR3 extends over 17 amino acids. Looked up from germline, CDR1 is SGHRS and CDR2 is YFSETQ. Based on the CDR3 plus reference TRBV5-1 and TRBJ1-6, the full variable domain is KAGVTQTPRYLIKTRGQQVTLSCSPISGHRSVSWYQQTPGQGLQFLFEYFSETQRNKGNFPGRFSGRQFSNSRSEMNVSTLELGDSALYLCASSLGGRSSYNSPLHFGNGTRLTVT.

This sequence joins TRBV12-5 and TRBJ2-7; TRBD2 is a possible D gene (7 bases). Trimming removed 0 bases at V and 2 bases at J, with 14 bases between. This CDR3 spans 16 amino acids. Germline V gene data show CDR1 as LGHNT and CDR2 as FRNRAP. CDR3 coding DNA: TGTGCTAGTGGTTTGGTCCTCAAGGGGGGGGCCTACGAGCAGTACTTC. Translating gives CASGLVLKGGAYEQYF.

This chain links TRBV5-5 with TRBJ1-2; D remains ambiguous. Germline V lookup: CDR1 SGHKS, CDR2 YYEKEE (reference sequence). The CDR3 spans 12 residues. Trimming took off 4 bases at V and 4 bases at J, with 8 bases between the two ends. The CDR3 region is CASSPEVYGYTF. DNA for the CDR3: TGTGCCAGCAGCCCTGAGGTCTATGGCTACACCTTC.

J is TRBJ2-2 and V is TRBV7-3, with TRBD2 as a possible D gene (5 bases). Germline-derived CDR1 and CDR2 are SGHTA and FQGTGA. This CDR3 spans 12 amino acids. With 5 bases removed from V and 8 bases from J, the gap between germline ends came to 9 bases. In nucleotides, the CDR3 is TGTGCCAGCAGCCGAAGGGAGGGGGAGCTGTTTTTT. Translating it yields CASSRREGELFF.

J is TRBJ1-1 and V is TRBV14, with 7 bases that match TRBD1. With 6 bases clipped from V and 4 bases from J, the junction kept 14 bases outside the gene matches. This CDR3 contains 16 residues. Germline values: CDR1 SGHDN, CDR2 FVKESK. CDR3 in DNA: TGTGCCAGCAGTCCTTGGGGCAGGGGGTCGAGCACTGAAGCTTTCTTT. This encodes CASSPWGRGSSTEAFF.

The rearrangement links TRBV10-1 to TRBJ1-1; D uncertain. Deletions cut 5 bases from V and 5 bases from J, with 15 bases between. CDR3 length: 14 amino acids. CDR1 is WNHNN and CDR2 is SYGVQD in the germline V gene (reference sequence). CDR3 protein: CASSRTGSGTEAFF. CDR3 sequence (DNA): TGCGCCAGCAGTCGGACTGGGAGCGGGACTGAAGCTTTCTTT.

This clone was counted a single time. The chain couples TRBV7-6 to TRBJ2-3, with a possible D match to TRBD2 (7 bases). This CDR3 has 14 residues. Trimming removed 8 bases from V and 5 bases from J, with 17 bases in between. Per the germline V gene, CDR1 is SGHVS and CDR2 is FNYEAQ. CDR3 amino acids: CASHKGGSIDTQYF. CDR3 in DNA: TGTGCCAGCCACAAGGGGGGGAGTATAGATACGCAGTATTTT.

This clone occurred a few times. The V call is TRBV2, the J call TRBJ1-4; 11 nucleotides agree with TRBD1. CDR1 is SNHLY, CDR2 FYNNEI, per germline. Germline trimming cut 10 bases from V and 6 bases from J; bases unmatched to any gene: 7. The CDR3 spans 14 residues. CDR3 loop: CATSRTGGDEKLFF. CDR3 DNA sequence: TGTGCCACCTCCCGGACAGGGGGCGATGAAAAACTGTTTTTT.

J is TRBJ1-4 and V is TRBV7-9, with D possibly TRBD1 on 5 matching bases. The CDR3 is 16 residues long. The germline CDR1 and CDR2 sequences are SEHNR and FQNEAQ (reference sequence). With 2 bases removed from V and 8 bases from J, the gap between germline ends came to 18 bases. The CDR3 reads CASSLPGSSSFEKLFF. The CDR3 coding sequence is TGTGCCAGCAGCTTACCAGGGTCTTCATCATTCGAAAAACTGTTTTTT.

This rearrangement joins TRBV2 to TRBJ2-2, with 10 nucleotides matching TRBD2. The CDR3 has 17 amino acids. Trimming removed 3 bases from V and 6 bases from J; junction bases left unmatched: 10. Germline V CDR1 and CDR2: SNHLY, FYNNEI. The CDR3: CASSDLSSGSYAGELFF. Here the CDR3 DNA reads TGTGCCAGCAGTGATTTGTCTAGCGGGAGTTACGCCGGGGAGCTGTTTTTT.

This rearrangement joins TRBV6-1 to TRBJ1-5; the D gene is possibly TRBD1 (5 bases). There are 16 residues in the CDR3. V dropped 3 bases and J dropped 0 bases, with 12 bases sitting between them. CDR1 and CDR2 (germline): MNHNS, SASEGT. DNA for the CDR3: TGTGCCAGCAGTGAGTCGACAGCTTATAGCAATCAGCCCCAGCATTTT. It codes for CASSESTAYSNQPQHF.

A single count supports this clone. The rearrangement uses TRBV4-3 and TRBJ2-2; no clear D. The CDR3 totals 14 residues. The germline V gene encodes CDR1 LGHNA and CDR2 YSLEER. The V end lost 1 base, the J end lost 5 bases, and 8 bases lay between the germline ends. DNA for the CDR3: TGCGCCAGCAGCCAAGCGCCGGGTACCGGGGAGCTGTTTTTT. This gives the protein CASSQAPGTGELFF.

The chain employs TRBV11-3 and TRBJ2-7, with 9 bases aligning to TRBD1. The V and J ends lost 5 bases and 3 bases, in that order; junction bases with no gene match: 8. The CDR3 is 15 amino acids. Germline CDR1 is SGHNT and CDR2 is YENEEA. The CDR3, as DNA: TGTGCCAGCAGCCGCCTCGGGGGACAGGGCTACGAGCAGTACTTC. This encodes CASSRLGGQGYEQYF.

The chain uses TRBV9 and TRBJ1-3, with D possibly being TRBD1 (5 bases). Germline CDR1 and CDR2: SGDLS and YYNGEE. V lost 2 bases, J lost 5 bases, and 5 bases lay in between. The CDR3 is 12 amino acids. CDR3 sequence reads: CASSVDRNTIYF. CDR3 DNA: TGTGCCAGCAGCGTGGACAGAAACACCATATATTTT.

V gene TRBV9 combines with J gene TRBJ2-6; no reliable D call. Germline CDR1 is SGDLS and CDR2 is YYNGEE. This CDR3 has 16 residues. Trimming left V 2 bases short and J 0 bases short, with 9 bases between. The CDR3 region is CASSVTLFSGANVLTF. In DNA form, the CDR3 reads TGTGCCAGCAGCGTTACTCTTTTCTCTGGGGCCAACGTCCTGACTTTC.

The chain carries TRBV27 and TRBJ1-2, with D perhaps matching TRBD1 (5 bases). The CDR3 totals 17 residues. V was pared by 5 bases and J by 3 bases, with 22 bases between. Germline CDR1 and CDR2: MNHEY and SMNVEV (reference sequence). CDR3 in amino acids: CASSRIDKGARDYGYTF. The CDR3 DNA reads TGTGCCAGCAGTCGCATAGACAAAGGGGCCAGAGACTATGGCTACACCTTC.

The chain's CDR3 is CASSMGPGSSGGYTF. In nucleotides, the CDR3 is TGTGCCAGTAGTATGGGGCCAGGCAGTTCGGGTGGCTACACCTTC. The V gene is TRBV19, the J gene TRBJ1-2; D perhaps matches TRBD1 (5 bases). This CDR3 comprises 15 residues. V gave up 3 bases and J gave up 7 bases, with 18 bases separating them. CDR1 LNHDA and CDR2 SQIVND come from the germline V gene (reference sequence). The full variable domain, in which reference TRBV19 and TRBJ1-2 provide the parts outside the CDR3, is DGGITQSPKYLFRKEGQNVTLSCEQNLNHDAMYWYRQDPGQGLRLIYYSQIVNDFQKGDIAEGYSVSREKKESFPLTVTSAQKNPTAFYLCASSMGPGSSGGYTFGSGTRLTVV.

The CDR3 DNA reads as TGTGCCAGTAGTAAGACAGGCCTAAAGGTCACTGAAGCTTTCTTT. Its protein product is CASSKTGLKVTEAFF. This chain links TRBV19 with TRBJ1-1; TRBD1 is a possible D gene (6 bases). CDR3 size: 15 residues. CDR1 is LNHDA and CDR2 is SQIVND in the germline V gene (reference sequence). The ends were cut back, 4 bases at V and 4 bases at J, with 16 bases in the middle. The full variable domain, its missing parts supplied by reference TRBV19 and TRBJ1-1, is DGGITQSPKYLFRKEGQNVTLSCEQNLNHDAMYWYRQDPGQGLRLIYYSQIVNDFQKGDIAEGYSVSREKKESFPLTVTSAQKNPTAFYLCASSKTGLKVTEAFFGQGTRLTVV.

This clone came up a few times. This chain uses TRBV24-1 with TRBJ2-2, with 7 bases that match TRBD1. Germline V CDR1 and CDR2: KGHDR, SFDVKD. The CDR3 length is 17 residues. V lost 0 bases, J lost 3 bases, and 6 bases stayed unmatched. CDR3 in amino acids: CATSDLQRGRDTGELFF. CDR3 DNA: TGTGCCACCAGTGATTTGCAAAGGGGGCGCGACACCGGGGAGCTGTTTTTT.

CDR3 sequence reads: CASSSRTGGKETQYF. The CDR3 DNA is TGTGCCAGCAGCTCCCGCACAGGGGGCAAAGAGACCCAGTACTTC. The chain is built from TRBV5-4 and TRBJ2-5, with 9 bases fitting TRBD1. Germline V gives CDR1 SGHNT, CDR2 YYREEE (reference sequence). V shed 3 bases and J 3 bases; nucleotides not matched to a gene: 6. The CDR3 sequence is 15 residues long.